Listed below are T cell receptor beta chains from one sample, sequenced in a study of blood T cell repertoires in COVID-19. The protocol was immunoSEQ multiplex PCR, while the TCRdb copy is restricted to in-frame clones and leaves out a portion. This sample has roughly 53,000 clones, with about 85% found just once. The specimen was peripheral blood. Receptors were obtained from a man aged 35 to 55 with active COVID-19. Both conserved end residues are trimmed from each CDR3. Fields, in order: J gene, V gene, CDR3 protein.

j_call: TRBJ1-3
v_call: TRBV28
cdr3_aa: ASRTGTGPDPFSGNTIY

j_call: TRBJ2-2
v_call: TRBV18
cdr3_aa: ASSPPGGGSNTGELF

j_call: TRBJ1-6
v_call: TRBV19
cdr3_aa: ASSSGQLASPLH

j_call: TRBJ1-5
v_call: TRBV4-1
cdr3_aa: ASSQLFRPGRQGNQPQH

j_call: TRBJ2-7
v_call: TRBV15
cdr3_aa: ATSRDRRGFQGLAGYEQY

j_call: TRBJ1-5
v_call: TRBV6-1
cdr3_aa: ASSDGESATWNQPQH

j_call: TRBJ1-1
v_call: TRBV2
cdr3_aa: ASSQKQARNTEAF

j_call: TRBJ2-7
v_call: TRBV4-1
cdr3_aa: ASSPSGSSSYEQY

j_call: TRBJ1-2
v_call: TRBV6-6
cdr3_aa: ATQGNYGYT

j_call: TRBJ1-5
v_call: TRBV6-1
cdr3_aa: ASSEVGSYSNQPQH

j_call: TRBJ2-2
v_call: TRBV5-1
cdr3_aa: ASGHGTSSTGELF

j_call: TRBJ2-1
v_call: TRBV11-2
cdr3_aa: ASSPMAGGSNEQF

j_call: TRBJ2-7
v_call: TRBV30
cdr3_aa: AWRPEAQGGEQY

j_call: TRBJ2-3
v_call: TRBV7-2
cdr3_aa: ASSFYGRAGEDTQY

j_call: TRBJ2-4
v_call: TRBV11-2
cdr3_aa: ASSLSGRNIQY

j_call: TRBJ1-2
v_call: TRBV6-5
cdr3_aa: ASSYRTGGGGYT

j_call: TRBJ2-1
v_call: TRBV6-5
cdr3_aa: ASSSSYRDNEQF

j_call: TRBJ2-7
v_call: TRBV27
cdr3_aa: ASSFAGGRAYEQY

j_call: TRBJ2-1
v_call: TRBV5-1
cdr3_aa: ASSLTFRIAGNSNEQF

j_call: TRBJ2-2
v_call: TRBV20-1
cdr3_aa: SASPSGSVHGELF

j_call: TRBJ2-7
v_call: TRBV5-5
cdr3_aa: ASRTTGTSSYEQY

j_call: TRBJ1-1
v_call: TRBV7-9
cdr3_aa: ASSEVTDLPTT

j_call: TRBJ1-5
v_call: TRBV19
cdr3_aa: ASSIDVGQFNQPQH

j_call: TRBJ2-1
v_call: TRBV11-2
cdr3_aa: ASSLVLSSYNEQF

j_call: TRBJ1-5
v_call: TRBV27
cdr3_aa: ARPSDREVPIRGRNQPQH

j_call: TRBJ2-7
v_call: TRBV30
cdr3_aa: AWSVGGTGGGSEY

j_call: TRBJ2-7
v_call: TRBV6-5
cdr3_aa: ASRDGLAGGQQY

j_call: TRBJ2-2
v_call: TRBV28
cdr3_aa: ASSSSRTGTTGELF

j_call: TRBJ2-7
v_call: TRBV6-2/TRBV6-3
cdr3_aa: ASSYSIRQGPYEQY

j_call: TRBJ1-1
v_call: TRBV19
cdr3_aa: ASTPPRQGWTEAF

j_call: TRBJ2-7
v_call: TRBV27
cdr3_aa: ASSSTVFGEQY

j_call: TRBJ2-7
v_call: TRBV7-8
cdr3_aa: ASSVQARTSGVSYEQY

j_call: TRBJ1-2
v_call: TRBV5-1
cdr3_aa: ASSPQRGNYGYT

j_call: TRBJ1-2
v_call: TRBV29-1
cdr3_aa: SVQGGTGRGYT

j_call: TRBJ2-7
v_call: TRBV29-1
cdr3_aa: SVLTSGRRYEQY

j_call: TRBJ2-7
v_call: TRBV11-1
cdr3_aa: ASSTRTSGGSYEQY

j_call: TRBJ2-1
v_call: TRBV7-2
cdr3_aa: ASSSLGLAGSEQF

j_call: TRBJ1-6
v_call: TRBV19
cdr3_aa: ASSAGGNSPLH

j_call: TRBJ1-5
v_call: TRBV6-8
cdr3_aa: ASSQDNQPQH

j_call: TRBJ2-1
v_call: TRBV3-1/TRBV3-2
cdr3_aa: ASSQGRPEQF

j_call: TRBJ1-4
v_call: TRBV5-5
cdr3_aa: ASSSLQGEVEKLF

j_call: TRBJ2-7
v_call: TRBV28
cdr3_aa: ASSLSGEQY

j_call: TRBJ2-1
v_call: TRBV28
cdr3_aa: ASSWGGGPTNEQF

j_call: TRBJ2-1
v_call: TRBV9
cdr3_aa: ASSVAVGSSWNEQF

j_call: TRBJ2-6
v_call: TRBV5-4
cdr3_aa: ASSLAMTVSGANVLT

j_call: TRBJ2-7
v_call: TRBV27
cdr3_aa: ASSYGLSYEQY

j_call: TRBJ2-1
v_call: TRBV12-5
cdr3_aa: ASGLGGVDEQF

j_call: TRBJ1-4
v_call: TRBV2
cdr3_aa: ASTSPAGGREKLF

j_call: TRBJ1-2
v_call: TRBV20-1
cdr3_aa: SASSGLQGHGYT

j_call: TRBJ2-6
v_call: TRBV9
cdr3_aa: ASSPLRGANVLT

j_call: TRBJ2-1
v_call: TRBV5-1
cdr3_aa: ASSFSGRAIDEQF

j_call: TRBJ1-6
v_call: TRBV14
cdr3_aa: ASSQTVNSPLH

j_call: TRBJ2-3
v_call: TRBV9
cdr3_aa: ASSLLPGTDTQY

j_call: TRBJ1-5
v_call: TRBV15
cdr3_aa: ATSRGGGSQPQH